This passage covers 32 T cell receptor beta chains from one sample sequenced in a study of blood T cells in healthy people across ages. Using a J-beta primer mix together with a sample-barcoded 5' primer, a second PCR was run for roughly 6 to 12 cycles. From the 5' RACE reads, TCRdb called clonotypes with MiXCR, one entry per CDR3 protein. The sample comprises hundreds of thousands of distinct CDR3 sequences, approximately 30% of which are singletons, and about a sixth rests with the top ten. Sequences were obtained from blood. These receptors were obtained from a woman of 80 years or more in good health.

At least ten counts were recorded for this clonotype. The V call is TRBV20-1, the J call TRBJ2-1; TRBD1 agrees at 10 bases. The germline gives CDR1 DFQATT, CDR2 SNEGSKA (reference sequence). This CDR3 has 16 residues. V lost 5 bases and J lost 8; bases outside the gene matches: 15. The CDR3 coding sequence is TGCAGTGCTTTAACCTTCCCGGGACAGGGGTACGATGAGCAGTTCTTC. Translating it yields CSALTFPGQGYDEQFF.

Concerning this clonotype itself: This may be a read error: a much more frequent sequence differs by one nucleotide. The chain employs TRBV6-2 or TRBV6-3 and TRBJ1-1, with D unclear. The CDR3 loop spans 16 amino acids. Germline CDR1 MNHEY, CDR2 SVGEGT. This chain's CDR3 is CASNYSTSRQNTEAFF. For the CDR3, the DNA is TGTGCCAGCAATTACTCGACATCCAGACAGAACACTGAAGCTTTCTTT.

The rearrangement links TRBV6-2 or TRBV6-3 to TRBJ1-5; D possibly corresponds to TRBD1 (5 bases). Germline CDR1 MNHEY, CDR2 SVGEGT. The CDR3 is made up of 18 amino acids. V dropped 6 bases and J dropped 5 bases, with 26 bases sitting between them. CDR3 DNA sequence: TGTGCCAGCAGCCAACCTGCTCCCGGGACGGCGGGGTATCAGCCCCAGCATTTT. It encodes CASSQPAPGTAGYQPQHF.

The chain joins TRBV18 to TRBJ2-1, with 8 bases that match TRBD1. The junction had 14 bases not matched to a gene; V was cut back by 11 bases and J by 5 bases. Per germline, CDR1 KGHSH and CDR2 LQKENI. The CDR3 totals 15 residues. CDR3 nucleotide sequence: TGTGCCGGCCCAACAACGGGGACAGGAAACAATGAGCAGTTCTTC. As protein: CAGPTTGTGNNEQFF.

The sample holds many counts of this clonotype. CDR3: CASSSSGQGWANVLTF. In nucleotides, the CDR3 is TGTGCCAGCAGTTCATCCGGACAGGGGTGGGCCAACGTCCTGACTTTC. The V and J genes are TRBV28 and TRBJ2-6, with 9 bases matching TRBD1. The CDR3 contains 16 residues. The ends lost 4 bases at V and 5 bases at J; junction bases unmatched: 6. Germline V gene sequence: CDR1 MDHEN, CDR2 SYDVKM. The full variable domain, its missing parts supplied by reference TRBV28 and TRBJ2-6, is DVKVTQSSRYLVKRTGEKVFLECVQDMDHENMFWYRQDPGLGLRLIYFSYDVKMKEKGDIPEGYSVSREKKERFSLILESASTNQTSMYLCASSSSGQGWANVLTFGAGSRLTVL.

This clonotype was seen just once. CDR3 amino acids: CASSLASASGNTIYF. In DNA, the CDR3 is TGCGCCAGCAGCTTGGCCTCGGCCTCTGGAAACACCATATATTTT. The chain uses TRBV5-1 and TRBJ1-3; no reliable D call. In germline, CDR1 is SGHRS, CDR2 YFSETQ. The CDR3 consists of 15 residues. V was trimmed by 0 bases and J by 0 bases, leaving 7 bases between them.

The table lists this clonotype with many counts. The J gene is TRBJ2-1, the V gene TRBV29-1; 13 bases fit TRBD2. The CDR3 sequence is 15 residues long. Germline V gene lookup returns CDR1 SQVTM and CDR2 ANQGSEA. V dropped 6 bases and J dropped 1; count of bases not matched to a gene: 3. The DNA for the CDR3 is TGCAGCGTCCGACTAGCGGGGGGTTCCTACAATGAGCAGTTCTTC. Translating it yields CSVRLAGGSYNEQFF.

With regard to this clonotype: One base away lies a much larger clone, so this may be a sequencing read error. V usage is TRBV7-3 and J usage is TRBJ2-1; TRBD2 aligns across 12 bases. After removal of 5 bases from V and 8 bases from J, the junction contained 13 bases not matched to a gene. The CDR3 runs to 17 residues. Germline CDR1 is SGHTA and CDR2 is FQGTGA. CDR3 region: CASSPTRLAGGPDEQFF. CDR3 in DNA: TGTGCCAGCAGCCCTACGAGGCTAGCGGGGGGGCCTGATGAGCAGTTCTTC.

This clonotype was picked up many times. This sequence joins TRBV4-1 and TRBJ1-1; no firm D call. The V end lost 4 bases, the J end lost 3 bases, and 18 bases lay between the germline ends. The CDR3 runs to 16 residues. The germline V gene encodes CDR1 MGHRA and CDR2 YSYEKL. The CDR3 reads CASSRKLDAGHTEAFF. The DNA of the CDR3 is TGCGCCAGCAGCCGAAAACTGGATGCGGGCCACACTGAAGCTTTCTTT.

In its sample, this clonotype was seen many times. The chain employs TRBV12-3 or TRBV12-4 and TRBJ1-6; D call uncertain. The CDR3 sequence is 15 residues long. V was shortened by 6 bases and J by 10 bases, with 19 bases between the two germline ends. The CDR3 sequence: CASRGPSGRRSPLHF. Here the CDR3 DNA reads TGTGCCAGCAGGGGCCCATCCGGGAGGAGATCACCCCTCCACTTT.

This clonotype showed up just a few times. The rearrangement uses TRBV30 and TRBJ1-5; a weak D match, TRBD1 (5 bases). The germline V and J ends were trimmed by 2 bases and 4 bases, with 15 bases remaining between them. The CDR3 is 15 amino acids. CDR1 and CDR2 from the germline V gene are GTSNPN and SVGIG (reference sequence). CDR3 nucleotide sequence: TGTGCCTGGAGTATACCAGGGATGCGGAATCAGCCCCAGCATTTT. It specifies CAWSIPGMRNQPQHF.

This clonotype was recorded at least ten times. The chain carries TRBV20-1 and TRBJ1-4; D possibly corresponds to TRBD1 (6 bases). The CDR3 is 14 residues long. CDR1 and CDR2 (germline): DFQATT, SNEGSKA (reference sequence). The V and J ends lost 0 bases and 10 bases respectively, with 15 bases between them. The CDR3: CSAREGGAVGKLFF. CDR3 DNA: TGCAGTGCTAGAGAAGGGGGGGCAGTCGGAAAACTGTTTTTT.

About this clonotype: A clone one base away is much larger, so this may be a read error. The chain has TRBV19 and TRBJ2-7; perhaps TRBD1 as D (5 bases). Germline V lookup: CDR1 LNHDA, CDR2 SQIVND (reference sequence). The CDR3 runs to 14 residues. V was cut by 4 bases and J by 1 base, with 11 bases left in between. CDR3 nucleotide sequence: TGTGCCAGTAGTAGAAGAAAGGGGTCCTACGAGCAGTACTTC. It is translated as CASSRRKGSYEQYF. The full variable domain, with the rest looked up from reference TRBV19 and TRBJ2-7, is DGGITQSPKYLFRKEGQNVTLSCEQNLNHDAMYWYRQDPGQGLRLIYYSQIVNDFQKGDIAEGYSVSREKKESFPLTVTSAQKNPTAFYLCASSRRKGSYEQYFGPGTRLTVT.

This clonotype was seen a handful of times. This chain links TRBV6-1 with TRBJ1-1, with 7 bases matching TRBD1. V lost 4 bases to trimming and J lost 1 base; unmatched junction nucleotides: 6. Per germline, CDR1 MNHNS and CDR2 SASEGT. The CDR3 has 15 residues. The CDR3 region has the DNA TGTGCCAGCAGTGCTAGACAGGGTTGGAACACTGAAGCTTTCTTT. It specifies CASSARQGWNTEAFF.

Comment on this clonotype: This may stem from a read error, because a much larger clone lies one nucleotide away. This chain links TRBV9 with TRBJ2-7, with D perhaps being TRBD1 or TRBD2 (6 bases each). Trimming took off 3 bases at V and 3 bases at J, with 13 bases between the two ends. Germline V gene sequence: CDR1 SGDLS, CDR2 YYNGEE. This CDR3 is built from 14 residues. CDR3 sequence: CASSGAGRGYEQYF. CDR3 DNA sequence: TGTGCCAGCAGCGGAGCGGGCAGGGGCTACGAGCAGTACTTC.

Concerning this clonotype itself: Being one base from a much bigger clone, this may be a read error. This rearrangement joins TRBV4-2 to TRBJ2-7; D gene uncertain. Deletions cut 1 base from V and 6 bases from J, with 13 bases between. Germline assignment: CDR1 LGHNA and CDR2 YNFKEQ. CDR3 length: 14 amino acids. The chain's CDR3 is CASSQATRETEQYF. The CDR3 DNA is TGTGCCAGCAGCCAAGCGACAAGGGAAACCGAGCAGTACTTC.

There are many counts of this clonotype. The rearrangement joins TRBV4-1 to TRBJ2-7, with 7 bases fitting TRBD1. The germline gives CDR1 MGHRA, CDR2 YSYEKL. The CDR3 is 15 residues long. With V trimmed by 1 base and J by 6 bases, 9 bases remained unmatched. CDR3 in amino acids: CASSQGARGSSEQYF. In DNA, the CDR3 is TGCGCCAGCAGCCAAGGTGCCAGGGGGAGTAGCGAGCAGTACTTC.

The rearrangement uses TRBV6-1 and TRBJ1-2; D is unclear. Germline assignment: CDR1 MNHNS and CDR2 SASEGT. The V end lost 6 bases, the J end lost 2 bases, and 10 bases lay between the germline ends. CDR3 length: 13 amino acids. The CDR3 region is CASRSALNYGYTF. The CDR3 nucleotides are TGTGCCAGCAGGAGCGCACTAAACTATGGCTACACCTTC.

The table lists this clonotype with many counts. CDR3 DNA: TGTGCCATCAGAGGGGGAGGCGATACGCAGTATTTT. As protein: CAIRGGGDTQYF. The chain has TRBV10-3 and TRBJ2-3; D might be TRBD1 or TRBD2, each matching 6 bases. The V gene's germline CDR1 is ENHRY and CDR2 SYGVKD. V gave up 6 bases and J gave up 6 bases, with 10 bases separating them. CDR3 length: 12 amino acids.

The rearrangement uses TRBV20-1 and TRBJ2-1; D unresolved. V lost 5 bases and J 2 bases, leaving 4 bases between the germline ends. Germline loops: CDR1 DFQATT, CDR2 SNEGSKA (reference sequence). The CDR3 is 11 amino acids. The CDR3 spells CSAAPYNEQFF. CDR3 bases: TGCAGTGCTGCCCCCTACAATGAGCAGTTCTTC.

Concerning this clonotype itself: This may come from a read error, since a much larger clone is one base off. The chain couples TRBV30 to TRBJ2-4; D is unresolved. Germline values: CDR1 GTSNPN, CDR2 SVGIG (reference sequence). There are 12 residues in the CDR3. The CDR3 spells CAWSVSNYEQCF. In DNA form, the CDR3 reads TGTGCCTGGAGTGTCAGTAACTACGAGCAGTGCTTC.

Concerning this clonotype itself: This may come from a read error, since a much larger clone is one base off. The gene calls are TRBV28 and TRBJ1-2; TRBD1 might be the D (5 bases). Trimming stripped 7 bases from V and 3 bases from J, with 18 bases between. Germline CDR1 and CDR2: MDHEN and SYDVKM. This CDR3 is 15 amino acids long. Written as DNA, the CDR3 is TGTGCCAGCATCCTCGGAGCGCAGGGATACTATGGCTACACCTTC. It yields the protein CASILGAQGYYGYTF.

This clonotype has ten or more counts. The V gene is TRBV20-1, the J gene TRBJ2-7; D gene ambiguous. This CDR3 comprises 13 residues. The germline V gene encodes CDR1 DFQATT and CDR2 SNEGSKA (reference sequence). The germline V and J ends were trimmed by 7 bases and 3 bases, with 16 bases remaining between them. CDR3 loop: CSVPRPEGYEQYF. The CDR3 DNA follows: TGCAGTGTTCCCAGACCCGAAGGCTACGAGCAGTACTTC.

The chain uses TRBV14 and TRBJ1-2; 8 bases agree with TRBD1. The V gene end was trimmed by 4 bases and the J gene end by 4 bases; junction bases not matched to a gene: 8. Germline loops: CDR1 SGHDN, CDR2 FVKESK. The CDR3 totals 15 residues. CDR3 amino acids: CASSPLAGGFYGYTF. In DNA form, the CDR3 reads TGTGCCAGCAGCCCGTTGGCAGGGGGCTTCTATGGCTACACCTTC.

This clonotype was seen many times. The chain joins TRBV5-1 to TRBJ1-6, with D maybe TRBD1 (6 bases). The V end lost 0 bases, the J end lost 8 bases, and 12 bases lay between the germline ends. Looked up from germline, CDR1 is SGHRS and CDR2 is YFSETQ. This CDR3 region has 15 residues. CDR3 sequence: CASSLEGVRDSPLHF. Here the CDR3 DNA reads TGCGCCAGCAGCTTGGAGGGGGTAAGGGATTCACCCCTCCACTTT.

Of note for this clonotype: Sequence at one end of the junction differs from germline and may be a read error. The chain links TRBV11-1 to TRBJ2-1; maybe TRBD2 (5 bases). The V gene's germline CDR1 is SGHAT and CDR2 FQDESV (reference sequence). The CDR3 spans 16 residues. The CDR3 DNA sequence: TGCGCCAGCAGCCCGAGGGTAGCCCTACACCAAGAGACCCAGTTCTTC. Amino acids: CASSPRVALHQETQFF.

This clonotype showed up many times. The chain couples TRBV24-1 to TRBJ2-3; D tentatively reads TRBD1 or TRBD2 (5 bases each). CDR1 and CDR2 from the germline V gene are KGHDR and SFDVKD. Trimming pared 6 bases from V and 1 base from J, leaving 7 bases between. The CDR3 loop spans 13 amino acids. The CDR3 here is CATSRGRTDTQYF. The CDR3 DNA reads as TGTGCCACCAGTCGGGGCCGCACAGATACGCAGTATTTT.

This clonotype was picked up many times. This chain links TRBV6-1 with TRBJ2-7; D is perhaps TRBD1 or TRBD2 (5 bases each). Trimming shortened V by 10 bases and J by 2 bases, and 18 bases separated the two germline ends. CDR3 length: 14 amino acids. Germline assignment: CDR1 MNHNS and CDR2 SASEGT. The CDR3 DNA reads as TGTGCCACTCTGGGGACCCTCGGGACCTACGAGCAGTACTTC. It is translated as CATLGTLGTYEQYF.

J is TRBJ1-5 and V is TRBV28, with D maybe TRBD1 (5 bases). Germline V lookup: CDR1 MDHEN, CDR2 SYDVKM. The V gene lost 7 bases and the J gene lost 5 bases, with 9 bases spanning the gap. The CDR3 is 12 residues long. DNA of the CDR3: TGTGCCAGCATTGGAGGGGATCAGCCCCAGCATTTT. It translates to CASIGGDQPQHF.

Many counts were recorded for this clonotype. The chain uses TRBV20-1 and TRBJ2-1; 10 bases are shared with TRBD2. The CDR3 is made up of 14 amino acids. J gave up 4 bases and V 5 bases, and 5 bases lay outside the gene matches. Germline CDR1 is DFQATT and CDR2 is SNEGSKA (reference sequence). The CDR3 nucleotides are TGCAGTGCTCATACTAGCGGGAATTACAATGAGCAGTTCTTC. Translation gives CSAHTSGNYNEQFF.

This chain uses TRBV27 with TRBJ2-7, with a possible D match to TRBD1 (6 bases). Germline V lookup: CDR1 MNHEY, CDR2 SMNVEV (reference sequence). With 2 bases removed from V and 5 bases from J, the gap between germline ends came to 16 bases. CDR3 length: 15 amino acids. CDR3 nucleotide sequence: TGTGCCAGCAGTTTAATCGACAGGATCAATGACGAGCAGTACTTC. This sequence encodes CASSLIDRINDEQYF.

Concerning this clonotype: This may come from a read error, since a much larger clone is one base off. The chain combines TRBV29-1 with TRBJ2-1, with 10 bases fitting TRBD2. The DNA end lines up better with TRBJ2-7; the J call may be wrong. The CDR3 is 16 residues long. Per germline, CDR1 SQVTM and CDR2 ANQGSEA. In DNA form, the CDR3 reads TGCAGCGCCCTGGTCCCTAGCGGGGGATCCTACAATGAGCAGTACTTC. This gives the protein CSALVPSGGSYNEQYF.